The table lists the clone carrying this T cell receptor (beta chain) with a few counts. Its matching antigen is unknown. TCR beta libraries were made by quantitative 5'-RACE with molecular barcodes. From the 5' RACE reads, TCRdb called clonotypes with MiXCR, one entry per CDR3 protein. Of over 700,000 distinct CDR3 sequences in the sample, around 20% are singletons; the top ten hold approximately 18%. The sample is drawn from a study of CD8 T cells in ankylosing spondylitis. The CDR3 loop spans 14 amino acids. Germline CDR1 SGHDT, CDR2 YYEEEE. Trimming took 4 bases from V and 2 from J, leaving 13 bases between them. Whole-study results and caveats: It appeared that ankylosing spondylitis blood was characterized by a TCR beta motif of several highly homologous variants.

The sequencing input was blood, either unsorted or a sorted T cell fraction (not recorded which). The chain uses TRBV5-6 and TRBJ2-7; D might be TRBD2 (6 bases). The TCR originated in a male donor with ankylosing spondylitis. DNA for the CDR3: TGTGCCAGCAGCACGGGGGACCAAACCTACGAGCAGTACTTC. This sequence encodes CASSTGDQTYEQYF.